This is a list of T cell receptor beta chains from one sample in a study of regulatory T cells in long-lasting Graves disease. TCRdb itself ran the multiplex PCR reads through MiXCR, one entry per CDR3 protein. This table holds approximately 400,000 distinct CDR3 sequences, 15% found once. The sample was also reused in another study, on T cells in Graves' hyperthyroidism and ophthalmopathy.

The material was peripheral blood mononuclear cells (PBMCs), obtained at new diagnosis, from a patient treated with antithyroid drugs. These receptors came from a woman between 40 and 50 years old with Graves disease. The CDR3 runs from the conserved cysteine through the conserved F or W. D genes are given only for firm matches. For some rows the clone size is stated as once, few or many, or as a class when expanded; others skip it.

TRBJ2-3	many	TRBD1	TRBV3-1	TGTGCCAGCAGCCAAAATCCGGGACAGCTATCAGATACGCAGTATTTT	CASSQNPGQLSDTQYF
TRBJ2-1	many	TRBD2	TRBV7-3	TGTGCCAGCAGCCCCGATGGCGGGGGGAATGAGCAGTTCTTC	CASSPDGGGNEQFF
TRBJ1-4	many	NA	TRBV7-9	TGTGCCAGCAGCTTAGTGACAGGCATTAATGAAAAACTGTTTTTT	CASSLVTGINEKLFF
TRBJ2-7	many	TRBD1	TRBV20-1	TGCAGTGCCGGCAGGGGGAGCTATACGGACGAGCAGTACTTC	CSAGRGSYTDEQYF
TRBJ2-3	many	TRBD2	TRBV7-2	TGTGCCAGCAGCTTAGCGGGACTAGCGGGATCCACAGATACGCAGTATTTT	CASSLAGLAGSTDTQYF
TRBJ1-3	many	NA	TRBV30	TGTGCCTGGAGGGCAGACTCTGGAAACACCATATATTTT	CAWRADSGNTIYF
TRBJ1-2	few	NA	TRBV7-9	TGTGCCAGCAGCTCGGGACACCCGTATGGCTACACCTTC	CASSSGHPYGYTF
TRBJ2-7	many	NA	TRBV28	TGTGCCAGCAGCGGGACCGAGTCTTCCTACGAGCAGTACTTC	CASSGTESSYEQYF
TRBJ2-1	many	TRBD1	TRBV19	TGTGCCAGTAAGGTTTCAGGGGGTTACAATGAGCAGTTCTTC	CASKVSGGYNEQFF
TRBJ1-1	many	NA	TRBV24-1	TGTGCCACCAGGCCGGGAGGAAGCGACACTGAAGCTTTCTTT	CATRPGGSDTEAFF
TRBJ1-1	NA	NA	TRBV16	TGTGCCAGCAGCCAATCTTCGAGTGGCTTGAACACTGAAGCTTTCTTT	CASSQSSSGLNTEAFF
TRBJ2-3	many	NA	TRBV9	TGTGCCAGCAGCGTAGGGCAGGGTGGTACAGATACGCAGTATTTT	CASSVGQGGTDTQYF
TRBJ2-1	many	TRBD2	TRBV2	TGTGCCAGCAGACGAGCGGGATCTGCGAATGAGCAGTTCTTC	CASRRAGSANEQFF
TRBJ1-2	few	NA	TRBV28	TGTGCCAGCAGCTCACCCGGCTTTGGTGGCTACACCTTC	CASSSPGFGGYTF
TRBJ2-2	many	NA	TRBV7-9	TGTGCCAGCAGCTTAATTGGAAACGGGGAGCTGTTTTTT	CASSLIGNGELFF
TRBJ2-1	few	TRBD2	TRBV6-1	TGTGCCAGCAGAGTAGCGGGAGCGTACAATGAGCAGTTCTTC	CASRVAGAYNEQFF
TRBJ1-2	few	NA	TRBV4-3	TGCGCCAGCAGCCAACGGGCGGGGCTTGCTAACTATGGCTACACCTTC	CASSQRAGLANYGYTF
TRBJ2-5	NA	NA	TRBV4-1	TGCGCCAGCAGCCAATTCCCCCCAGCGGGAGAGACCCAGTACTTC	CASSQFPPAGETQYF
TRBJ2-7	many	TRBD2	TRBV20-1	TGCAGTGCGAAGACCGGGACTAGCGGATCCTACGAGCAGTACTTC	CSAKTGTSGSYEQYF
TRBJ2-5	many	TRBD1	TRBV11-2	TGTGCCAGCAGCCCCCAGGGGGATATGAAGACCCAGTACTTC	CASSPQGDMKTQYF
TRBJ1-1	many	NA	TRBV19	TGTGCCAGTAGTATGTCGCAGAACACTGAAGCTTTCTTT	CASSMSQNTEAFF
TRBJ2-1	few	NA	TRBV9	TGTGCCAGCAGCGTAGAAGCGGGTTACAATGAGCAGTTCTTC	CASSVEAGYNEQFF
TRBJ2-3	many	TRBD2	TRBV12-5	TGTGCTAGTGGTCGGCCTCTAGCGGGAAGTACAGATACGCAGTATTTT	CASGRPLAGSTDTQYF
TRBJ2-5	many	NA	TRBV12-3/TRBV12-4	TGTGCCAGCAGTTATCTCGGGCTGGGCCAAGAGACCCAGTACTTC	CASSYLGLGQETQYF
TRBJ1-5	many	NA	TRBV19	TGTGCCAGTAGTATAACGGGACCAAACAATCAGCCCCAGCATTTT	CASSITGPNNQPQHF
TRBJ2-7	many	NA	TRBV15	TGTGCCACCAGCAGCTCTTTCCGGGACAAGTCCTACGAGCAGTACTTC	CATSSSFRDKSYEQYF
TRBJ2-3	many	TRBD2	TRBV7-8	TGTGCCAGCAGCTTAAGGCTAGCGGGAGGTGAAGATACGCAGTATTTT	CASSLRLAGGEDTQYF
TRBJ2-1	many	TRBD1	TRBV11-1	TGTGCCAGCAGCCCTCGGAGGACAGGGATCAGTGAGCAGTTCTTC	CASSPRRTGISEQFF
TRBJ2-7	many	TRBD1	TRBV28	TGTGCCAGCAGAAAGAGACAGGGGATCTACGAGCAGTACTTC	CASRKRQGIYEQYF
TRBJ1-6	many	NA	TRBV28	TGTGCCAGCAGCCGAGACTCCTATAATTCACCCCTCCACTTT	CASSRDSYNSPLHF
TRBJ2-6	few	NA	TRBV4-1	TGCGCCAGCAGCCAAGTGACTGGGACCGGGGCCAACGTCCTGACTTTC	CASSQVTGTGANVLTF
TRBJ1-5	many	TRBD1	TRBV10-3	TGTGCCGCCGCTACAGGGGCAAACCAGCCCCAGCATTTT	CAAATGANQPQHF
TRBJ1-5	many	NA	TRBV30	TGTGCCGGAGGTGGGCAGGGGAAACAGCCCCAGCATTTT	CAGGGQGKQPQHF
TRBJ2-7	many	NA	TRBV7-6	TGTGCCAGCAGCTCAACAGGGACTGGCGAGCAGTACTTC	CASSSTGTGEQYF
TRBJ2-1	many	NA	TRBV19	TGTGCCAGTAGTATAGAATCCAGTAACGCCTACAATGAGCAGTTCTTC	CASSIESSNAYNEQFF
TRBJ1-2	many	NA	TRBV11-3	TGTGCCAGCTCCCCGGGCGGTAAGAACTATGGCTACACCTTC	CASSPGGKNYGYTF
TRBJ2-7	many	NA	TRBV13	TGTGCCAGCAGCTCCACCAGCTCCTACGAGCAGTACTTC	CASSSTSSYEQYF
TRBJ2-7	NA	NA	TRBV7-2	TGTGCCAGCAGCTTAGGACTCCAACTCTACGAGCAGTACTTC	CASSLGLQLYEQYF
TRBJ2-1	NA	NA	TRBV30	TGTGCCTGGAGTGTACAAGCGAGGCACAATGAGCAGTTCTTC	CAWSVQARHNEQFF
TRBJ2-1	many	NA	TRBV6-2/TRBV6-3	TGTGCCAGCAGTTTTAGCCTAGGCCCCTACAATGAGCAGTTCTTC	CASSFSLGPYNEQFF
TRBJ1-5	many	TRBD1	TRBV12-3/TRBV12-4	TGTGCCAGCAGTTTAGACAGGGGGAATCAGCCCCAGCATTTT	CASSLDRGNQPQHF
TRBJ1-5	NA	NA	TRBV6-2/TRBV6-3	TGTGCCAGCAGTTACAGGGGGGGAGGCAATCAGCCCCAGCATTTT	CASSYRGGGNQPQHF
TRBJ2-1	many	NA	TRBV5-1	TGCGCCAGCAGCTTGGGTGCTAGTATCTACAATGAGCAGTTCTTC	CASSLGASIYNEQFF
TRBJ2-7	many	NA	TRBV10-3	TGTGCCACTGAGGGGGGATCCTACGAGCAGTACTTC	CATEGGSYEQYF
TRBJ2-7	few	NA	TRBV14	TGTGCCAGCAGCCTCCTTGGGGGGGCGGGCGAGCAGTACTTC	CASSLLGGAGEQYF
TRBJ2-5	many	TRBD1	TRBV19	TGTGCCAGTAGACGGACAGGGGTGGAGACCCAGTACTTC	CASRRTGVETQYF
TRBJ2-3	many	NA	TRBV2	TGTGCCAGCAGCGGATTTACCCAGACAGATACGCAGTATTTT	CASSGFTQTDTQYF
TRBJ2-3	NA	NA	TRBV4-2	TGTGCCAGCAGCCAAATAGCACGGGGTGACACAGATACGCAGTATTTT	CASSQIARGDTDTQYF
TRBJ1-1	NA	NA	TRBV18	TGTGCCAGCTCACCACCGGGGGTCGGACTGAACACTGAAGCTTTCTTT	CASSPPGVGLNTEAFF
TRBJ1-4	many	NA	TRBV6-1	TGTGCCAGCAGTGGACAGCCGGAGGCCAATGAAGTAAAACTGTTTTTT	CASSGQPEANEVKLFF
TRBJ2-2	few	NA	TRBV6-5	TGTGCCAGCAGTTACTCGATCAACGCAGGGGTTGGTGCCGGGGAGCTGTTTTTT	CASSYSINAGVGAGELFF